This TCR beta chain stems from a study of cytomegalovirus exposure and HLA in healthy donors. Study outcomes and limitations: Sequencing depth roughly uniform across donors was assumed in presence/absence analyses. According to the study, roughly 160 TCR beta chains were cytomegalovirus-associated. CMV serostatus alone was available as immune exposure information.

Each donor was nominally healthy when sampled (though unrecorded immune exposures were likely). With respect to this clone: Its antigen is still unknown.

The PCR made use of 60 Vbeta and 13 Jbeta primers. The protocol was immunoSEQ multiplex PCR, while the TCRdb copy is restricted to in-frame clones and leaves out a portion. Among about 210,000 clones, around 80% were seen once, and the ten largest hold approximately 5.7%. Germline V gene data show CDR1 as MNHEY and CDR2 as SVGAGI. This CDR3 region has 14 residues. V was trimmed by 1 base and J by 2 bases, leaving 8 bases between them. The material sequenced was PBMCs. This TCR was sampled from a man in his forties or fifties in good health and CMV-seropositive. The chain recombines TRBV6-5 with TRBJ2-5; D remains ambiguous. The CDR3 spells CASSYFQAQETQYF. DNA for the CDR3: TGTGCCAGCAGTTACTTTCAGGCTCAAGAGACCCAGTACTTC.